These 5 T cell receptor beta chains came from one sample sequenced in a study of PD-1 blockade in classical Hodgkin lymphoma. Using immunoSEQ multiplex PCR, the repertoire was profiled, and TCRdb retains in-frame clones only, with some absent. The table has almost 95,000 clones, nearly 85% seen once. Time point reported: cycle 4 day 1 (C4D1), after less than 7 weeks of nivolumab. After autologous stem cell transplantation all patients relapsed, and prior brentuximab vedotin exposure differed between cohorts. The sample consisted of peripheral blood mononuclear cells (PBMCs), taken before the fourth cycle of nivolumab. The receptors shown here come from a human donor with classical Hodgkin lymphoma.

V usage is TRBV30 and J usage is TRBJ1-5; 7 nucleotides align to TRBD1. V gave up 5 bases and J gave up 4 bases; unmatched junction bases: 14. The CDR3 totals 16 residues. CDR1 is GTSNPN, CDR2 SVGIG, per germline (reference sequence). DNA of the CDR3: TGTGCCTGGGACCGAGGGTCACAGGGGCCTAATCAGCCCCAGCATTTT. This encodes CAWDRGSQGPNQPQHF.

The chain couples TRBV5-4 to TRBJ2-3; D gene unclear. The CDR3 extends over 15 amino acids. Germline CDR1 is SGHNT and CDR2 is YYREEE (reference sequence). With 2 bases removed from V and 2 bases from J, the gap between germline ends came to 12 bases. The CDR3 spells CASSFSNSYTDTQYF. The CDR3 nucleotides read TGTGCCAGCAGCTTCTCGAACTCGTACACAGATACGCAGTATTTT.

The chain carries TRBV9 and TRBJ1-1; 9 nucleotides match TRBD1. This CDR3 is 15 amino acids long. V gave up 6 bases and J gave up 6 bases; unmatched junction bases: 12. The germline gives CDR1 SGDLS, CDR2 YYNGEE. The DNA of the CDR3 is TGTGCCAGCACACCGGGACAGGGAACGGCCTCTGAAGCTTTCTTT. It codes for CASTPGQGTASEAFF.

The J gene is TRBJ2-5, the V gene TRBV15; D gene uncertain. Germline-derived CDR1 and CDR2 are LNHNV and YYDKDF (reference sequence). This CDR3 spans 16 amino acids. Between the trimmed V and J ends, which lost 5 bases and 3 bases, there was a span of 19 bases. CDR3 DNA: TGTGCCACCAGCTTCCAAATAGTTGCTAGGGAAGAGACCCAGTACTTC. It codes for CATSFQIVAREETQYF.

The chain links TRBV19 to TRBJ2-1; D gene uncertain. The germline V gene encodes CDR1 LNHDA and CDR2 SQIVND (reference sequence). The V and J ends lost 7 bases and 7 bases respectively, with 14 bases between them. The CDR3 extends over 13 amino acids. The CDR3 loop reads CASTQESWNEQFF. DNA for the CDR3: TGTGCCAGTACCCAAGAGAGCTGGAATGAGCAGTTCTTC. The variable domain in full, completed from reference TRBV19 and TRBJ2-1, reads DGGITQSPKYLFRKEGQNVTLSCEQNLNHDAMYWYRQDPGQGLRLIYYSQIVNDFQKGDIAEGYSVSREKKESFPLTVTSAQKNPTAFYLCASTQESWNEQFFGPGTRLTVL.